One sample yielded the 24 T cell receptor beta chains listed below, sequenced in a study of Ad26.COV2.S vaccination and SARS-CoV-2 variants. The table came from immunoSEQ multiplex PCR; TCRdb's copy has only in-frame clones and leaves some out. The sample has about 410,000 clones, approximately 91% seen once. Treatment given: 19 received Ad26.COV2.S at low or high dose, single or two shots; about 5 received placebo; per-sample allocation not given. It was on day 63 after the first vaccine or placebo injection that samples were taken. Sequenced material: peripheral blood, taken in a trial of Ad26.COV2.S vaccine versus placebo. These receptors originate from a person aged 18-60 years who received the Ad26.COV2.S COVID-19 vaccine or a placebo.

V and J are TRBV12-5 and TRBJ2-1; D is ambiguous. The CDR3 is made up of 15 amino acids. Germline CDR1 is LGHNT and CDR2 is FRNRAP. V was trimmed by 0 bases and J by 9 bases, leaving 15 bases between them. The CDR3 is CASGLVPVGLGEQFF. The CDR3 DNA follows: TGTGCTAGTGGTTTGGTACCCGTAGGGTTAGGTGAGCAGTTCTTC.

This clone was found once. The gene calls are TRBV7-9 and TRBJ1-2; tentatively, D is TRBD1 (6 bases). The CDR3 contains 13 residues. The ends were cut back, 6 bases at V and 13 bases at J, with 21 bases in the middle. The germline gives CDR1 SEHNR, CDR2 FQNEAQ (reference sequence). CDR3 DNA sequence: TGTGCCAGCAGTTTAAATTACAGGGAGCAGGGCACCTTC. As protein: CASSLNYREQGTF. Supplemented by reference TRBV7-9 and TRBJ1-2, the full variable domain reads DTGVSQNPRHKITKRGQNVTFRCDPISEHNRLYWYRQTLGQGPEFLTYFQNEAQLEKSRLLSDRFSAERPKGSFSTLEIQRTEQGDSAMYLCASSLNYREQGTFGSGTRLTVV.

This clone was seen once. This rearrangement joins TRBV19 to TRBJ2-7; no firm D call. This CDR3 contains 11 residues. The germline V gene encodes CDR1 LNHDA and CDR2 SQIVND (reference sequence). V was trimmed by 8 bases and J by 6 bases, leaving 11 bases between them. This CDR3 reads CASADGIEQYF. The CDR3 DNA sequence: TGTGCCAGTGCCGACGGCATCGAGCAGTACTTC.

This clone was seen only a few times. The V gene is TRBV5-4, the J gene TRBJ2-4, with 7 bases matching TRBD2. Germline CDR1 and CDR2: SGHNT and YYREEE (reference sequence). V was clipped by 0 bases and J by 9 bases; unmatched bases: 0. CDR3 length equals 12 residues. Here the CDR3 reads CASSLGEGIQYF. As DNA, the CDR3 is TGTGCCAGCAGCTTGGGGGAGGGCATTCAGTACTTC.

The V and J genes are TRBV6-5 and TRBJ2-1, with D tentatively TRBD1 or TRBD2 (5 bases each). The CDR3 sequence is 11 residues long. Per germline, CDR1 MNHEY and CDR2 SVGAGI. V was pared by 4 bases and J by 7 bases, with 5 bases between. The CDR3 coding sequence is TGTGCCAGCAGTTGGGGGAATGAGCAGTTCTTC. Amino acid sequence: CASSWGNEQFF.

The chain employs TRBV9 and TRBJ2-1; 8 nucleotides match TRBD2. Germline-derived CDR1 and CDR2 are SGDLS and YYNGEE. This CDR3 spans 15 amino acids. V trimming: 0 bases; J trimming: 3 bases; junction bases outside the gene matches: 2. The CDR3 bases are TGTGCCAGCAGCGTAGAAGCGGGGGTCTACAATGAGCAGTTCTTC. Encoded protein: CASSVEAGVYNEQFF.

This chain uses TRBV12-3 or TRBV12-4 with TRBJ2-2; no definite D call. V lost 4 bases and J lost 3, with 3 bases in between. There are 12 residues in the CDR3. The CDR3 DNA is TGTGCCAGCAGTTCCCACACCGGGGAGCTGTTTTTT. This translates into CASSSHTGELFF.

The chain employs TRBV7-9 and TRBJ2-7, with 8 bases lining up with TRBD2. CDR3 length equals 14 residues. The germline V gene has CDR1 SEHNR and CDR2 FQNEAQ (reference sequence). V shed 3 bases and J 0 bases; nucleotides not matched to a gene: 1. In DNA, the CDR3 is TGTGCCAGCAGCTTTAGCGGGGACTCCTACGAGCAGTACTTC. Protein sequence: CASSFSGDSYEQYF.

The gene calls are TRBV19 and TRBJ2-2; D remains ambiguous. The CDR3 runs to 13 residues. Trimming took off 4 bases at V and 8 bases at J, with 11 bases between the two ends. Germline V gene sequence: CDR1 LNHDA, CDR2 SQIVND (reference sequence). The CDR3 DNA sequence: TGTGCCAGTAGTACCCCCGTTGGGGGGGAGCTGTTTTTT. This sequence encodes CASSTPVGGELFF.

This rearrangement joins TRBV11-2 to TRBJ1-3; TRBD1 might be the D (6 bases). Deletions cut 1 base from V and 8 bases from J, with 18 bases between. The V gene's germline CDR1 is SGHAT and CDR2 FQNNGV. The CDR3 consists of 16 residues. The DNA for the CDR3 is TGTGCCAGCAGCTTAGGGGCCGGGACATACGGAGACACCATATATTTT. Translated, it gives CASSLGAGTYGDTIYF.

The chain is built from TRBV5-1 and TRBJ2-3, with 8 bases aligning to TRBD2. The CDR3 length is 15 residues. CDR1 and CDR2 from the germline V gene are SGHRS and YFSETQ. J gave up 1 base and V 6 bases, and 7 bases lay outside the gene matches. CDR3 coding DNA: TGCGCCAGCACCTCATCGACTAGCGGCACAGATACGCAGTATTTT. Amino acids: CASTSSTSGTDTQYF.

This clone was seen a single time. The chain combines TRBV25-1 with TRBJ1-2; 7 nucleotides align to TRBD1. J was trimmed by 4 bases and V by 6 bases; bases with no gene match: 14. Germline V gene sequence: CDR1 MGHDK, CDR2 SYGVNS. The CDR3 has 16 amino acids. The CDR3 loop is CASSQGGRGAAYGYTF. Here the CDR3 DNA reads TGTGCCAGCAGCCAAGGAGGCAGGGGGGCAGCCTATGGCTACACCTTC.

The V call is TRBV7-8, the J call TRBJ1-6, with 12 positions matching TRBD1. The germline CDR1 and CDR2 sequences are SGHVS and FQNEAQ. Trimming took 6 bases from V and 10 from J; bases not matched to a gene: 7. This CDR3 contains 15 residues. The CDR3 nucleotides are TGTGCCAGCAGGCAGGGACAGGGGGCGGAATCACCCCTCCACTTT. It translates to CASRQGQGAESPLHF.

The V call is TRBV14, the J call TRBJ2-5; TRBD1 is a possible D gene (6 bases). The germline V gene encodes CDR1 SGHDN and CDR2 FVKESK. The CDR3 totals 14 residues. V lost 4 bases, J lost 2 bases, and 11 bases lay in between. In DNA, the CDR3 is TGTGCCAGCAGCCGCCAGGGGTATCAAGAGACCCAGTACTTC. Its translation: CASSRQGYQETQYF.

In DNA, the CDR3 is TGTGCCAGCAGCTTAAGGCAGGGGTGGACTGAAGCTTTCTTT. Translated, it gives CASSLRQGWTEAFF. The gene calls are TRBV3-1 (or the pseudogene TRBV3-2) and TRBJ1-1; D perhaps matches TRBD1 (6 bases). The CDR3 runs 14 residues. Germline V lookup: CDR1 LGHDT, CDR2 YNNKEL (reference sequence). Trimming shortened V by 5 bases and J by 5 bases, and 15 bases separated the two germline ends.

CDR3 sequence reads: CASSPAGGKVAEAFF. The CDR3 DNA reads as TGCGCCAGCAGCCCAGCGGGAGGGAAGGTCGCTGAAGCTTTCTTT. The chain recombines TRBV5-1 with TRBJ1-1; the D is unclear. Germline assignment: CDR1 SGHRS and CDR2 YFSETQ. V was clipped by 4 bases and J by 6 bases, with 19 bases between them. The CDR3 consists of 15 residues.

As DNA, the CDR3 is TGTGCCAGCAGTTACTCGTCGGCAGGGGCCTACGAGCAGTACTTC. Translating gives CASSYSSAGAYEQYF. The chain uses TRBV6-2 or TRBV6-3 and TRBJ2-7; D perhaps matches TRBD1 (6 bases). This CDR3 has 15 residues. Germline lookup yields CDR1 MNHEY and CDR2 SVGEGT. Trimming pared 0 bases from V and 2 bases from J, leaving 11 bases between.

The table lists this clone with a few counts. The chain couples TRBV27 to TRBJ2-7, with TRBD2 matching over 12 bases. The CDR3 runs to 18 residues. V gave up 2 bases and J gave up 2 bases; unmatched junction bases: 10. Germline V gives CDR1 MNHEY, CDR2 SMNVEV (reference sequence). As DNA, the CDR3 is TGTGCCAGCAGTTTAAATATAGGGACTAGCGGGCGGGCCTACGAGCAGTACTTC. The encoded protein is CASSLNIGTSGRAYEQYF.

As concerns this clone: Other DNA sequences in the same sample also yield this CDR3. The V and J genes are TRBV18 and TRBJ2-7, with D uncertain. The V gene's germline CDR1 is KGHSH and CDR2 LQKENI. Trimming cost V 1 base and J 3 bases, with 7 bases left between them. This CDR3 region has 13 residues. CDR3 sequence: CASSPRGDYEQYF. Here the CDR3 DNA reads TGTGCCAGCTCACCACGGGGTGACTACGAGCAGTACTTC.

V is TRBV6-5 and J is TRBJ2-2; a possible D gene is TRBD1 (6 bases). This CDR3 comprises 15 residues. In germline, CDR1 is MNHEY, CDR2 SVGAGI. Trimming shortened V by 5 bases and J by 1 base, and 11 bases separated the two germline ends. CDR3: CASSNRVKNTGELFF. The CDR3 nucleotides read TGTGCCAGCAGTAACAGGGTGAAGAACACCGGGGAGCTGTTTTTT.

The V call is TRBV4-1, the J call TRBJ2-1; maybe TRBD1 (6 bases). This CDR3 is 15 amino acids long. With 5 bases removed from V and 8 bases from J, the gap between germline ends came to 19 bases. Looked up from germline, CDR1 is MGHRA and CDR2 is YSYEKL. Written as DNA, the CDR3 is TGCGCCAGCAGCGAAGGACAGACGCCAATCCATGAGCAGTTCTTC. Protein: CASSEGQTPIHEQFF.

V is TRBV7-9 and J is TRBJ1-2; 8 positions match TRBD1. V shed 3 bases, J shed 8 bases, and the junction held 5 bases outside the gene matches. Germline CDR1 SEHNR, CDR2 FQNEAQ (reference sequence). The CDR3 extends over 13 amino acids. In nucleotides, the CDR3 is TGTGCCAGCAGCTTGGGGACAGGTTACGGCTACACCTTC. Its translation is CASSLGTGYGYTF.

The rearrangement joins TRBV28 to TRBJ1-6; 8 bases fit TRBD1. Germline V gene lookup returns CDR1 MDHEN and CDR2 SYDVKM. There are 16 residues in the CDR3. Germline trimming cut 5 bases from V and 10 bases from J; bases unmatched to any gene: 13. The DNA of the CDR3 is TGTGCCAGCAGTACCCCAGGGGGCCCTGATGGGTCACCCCTCCACTTT. Its protein product is CASSTPGGPDGSPLHF.

V usage is TRBV5-1 and J usage is TRBJ1-1; D is unclear. The germline V and J ends were trimmed by 0 bases and 2 bases, with 11 bases remaining between them. Looked up from germline, CDR1 is SGHRS and CDR2 is YFSETQ. The CDR3 is made up of 15 amino acids. The CDR3 nucleotides are TGCGCCAGCAGCTTGGAGGGAATTCGAAACACTGAAGCTTTCTTT. Amino acids: CASSLEGIRNTEAFF.